Below, 14 T cell receptor beta chains from the same sample are listed, as sequenced in a study of T-cell reconstitution after alpha-beta-depleted transplantation in children (dated by TCRdb to about 2016). The treatment or condition tag for this specimen amounts to: allogeneic hematopoietic cell transplantation with graft depleted of TCRalphabeta T cells and CD19 B cells. The receptor library was made with PCR. Sequencing instrument: Illumina HiSeq 2500. To normalize quantification of the TCRbeta repertoire, the TCR libraries were built with molecular barcoding that relied on unique molecular identifiers. TCRdb applied fastp at Q25 and MiXCR to the public reads, then kept only in-frame beta chains. When rows share a CDR3 protein, they turn into one entry using the most common DNA and genes. This sample is represented by about 500,000 distinct CDR3 sequences; about an eighth of them were singletons. The ten largest clones add up to roughly 15% of the sample.

The sequencing used PBMCs, mostly from graft donor cells, collected 180 days after TCRalphabeta/CD19-depleted stem cell transplant. These TCRs come from a female patient under 10 years old who had a stem cell transplant for aplastic anemia, so the T cells may come from the graft donor.

This clonotype was detected a few times. This chain links TRBV6-1 with TRBJ2-1; 8 bases fit TRBD2. Germline-derived CDR1 and CDR2 are MNHNS and SASEGT. The J segment lost 9 bases and the V segment lost 8 bases, leaving 12 bases of the junction unmatched. The CDR3 covers 14 residues. CDR3 nucleotide sequence: TGTGCCAGCGGGACGCGGGGGGTAAATAGTGAGCAGTTCTTC. Amino acid sequence: CASGTRGVNSEQFF.

This clonotype was detected a few times. The CDR3, as DNA: TGTGCCAGCAGTTTTGCCGATACTAGCACAGATACGCAGTATTTT. This gives the protein CASSFADTSTDTQYF. V and J are TRBV6-2 or TRBV6-3 and TRBJ2-3; no firm D call. From germline, CDR1 is MNHEY and CDR2 SVGEGT. The CDR3 has 15 residues. The V end was cut by 4 bases, the J end by 0 bases, with 11 bases between.

A few counts support this clonotype. The chain employs TRBV7-2 and TRBJ2-3; D remains ambiguous. Trimming took off 1 base at V and 5 bases at J, with 10 bases between the two ends. Germline CDR1 reads SGHTA; CDR2 reads FQGNSA. CDR3 size: 14 residues. CDR3 bases: TGTGCCAGCAGCTTAGGGCCGGTGGAAGATACGCAGTATTTT. Its translation is CASSLGPVEDTQYF.

This clonotype has only a few counts. The J gene is TRBJ1-2, the V gene TRBV5-1; TRBD1 might be the D (5 bases). This CDR3 spans 14 amino acids. In germline, CDR1 is SGHRS, CDR2 YFSETQ. V was shortened by 4 bases and J by 4 bases, with 14 bases between the two germline ends. The CDR3 here is CASSPLSGTYGYTF. CDR3 coding DNA: TGCGCCAGCAGCCCACTCTCCGGGACCTATGGCTACACCTTC. Complete variable domain (other parts from reference TRBV5-1 and TRBJ1-2): KAGVTQTPRYLIKTRGQQVTLSCSPISGHRSVSWYQQTPGQGLQFLFEYFSETQRNKGNFPGRFSGRQFSNSRSEMNVSTLELGDSALYLCASSPLSGTYGYTFGSGTRLTVV.

A word on this clonotype: The junction shows a germline mismatch at one end, possibly a read error. This chain connects TRBV25-1 to TRBJ1-6; D is ambiguous. Per the germline V gene, CDR1 is MGHDK and CDR2 is SYGVNS. The CDR3 has 16 amino acids. The CDR3 DNA follows: TGTGCCAGCAGCCGGCAGTCTTACTCCTATAATTCACCCCTCCACTTC. Amino acid sequence: CASSRQSYSYNSPLHF.

This clonotype was counted many times. This rearrangement joins TRBV12-3 or TRBV12-4 to TRBJ1-2; D perhaps matches TRBD1 (5 bases). V was cut by 1 base and J by 2 bases, with 8 bases left in between. The CDR3 length is 14 residues. The CDR3 here is CASSLVGENYGYTF. The CDR3 coding sequence is TGTGCCAGCAGTTTAGTGGGGGAGAACTATGGCTACACCTTC.

This clonotype came up many times. The V gene is TRBV6-5, the J gene TRBJ2-7; TRBD2 agrees at 8 bases. With 7 bases clipped from V and 0 bases from J, the junction kept 8 bases outside the gene matches. The CDR3 extends over 15 amino acids. Germline V CDR1 and CDR2: MNHEY, SVGAGI. For the CDR3, the DNA is TGTGCCAGCATCCCGTGGAGCGGGAGCTCCTACGAGCAGTACTTC. Its protein is CASIPWSGSSYEQYF.

This clonotype was detected a few times. This sequence joins TRBV12-5 and TRBJ1-3, with D maybe TRBD1 (5 bases). The CDR3 runs 13 residues. V lost 1 base, J lost 14 bases, and 15 bases lay in between. In germline, CDR1 is LGHNT, CDR2 FRNRAP. The CDR3 DNA follows: TGTGCTAGTGGTTTGGCCATTCCAGGGATTCTATATTTT. Translation: CASGLAIPGILYF. Based on the CDR3 plus reference TRBV12-5 and TRBJ1-3, the full variable domain is DARVTQTPRHKVTEMGQEVTMRCQPILGHNTVFWYRQTMMQGLELLAYFRNRAPLDDSGMPKDRFSAEMPDATLATLKIQPSEPRDSAVYFCASGLAIPGILYFGEGSWLTVV.

This clonotype was observed a handful of times. V usage is TRBV10-3 and J usage is TRBJ2-7, with TRBD2 identical over 7 bases. The CDR3 sequence is 15 residues long. Germline V gene data show CDR1 as ENHRY and CDR2 as SYGVKD. The trim removed 3 bases at V and 0 bases at J, leaving 5 bases unmatched. This chain's CDR3 is CAISDSSGTSYEQYF. CDR3 DNA sequence: TGTGCCATCAGTGATTCCAGCGGGACCTCCTACGAGCAGTACTTC.

This clonotype has only a few counts. The chain joins TRBV7-2 to TRBJ2-2; TRBD1 or TRBD2 may be the D gene (6 bases each). The CDR3 has 15 residues. The germline V gene has CDR1 SGHTA and CDR2 FQGNSA. The germline V and J ends were trimmed by 4 bases and 12 bases, with 21 bases remaining between them. This CDR3 reads CASSSQGGTPMQLFF. CDR3 nucleotide sequence: TGTGCCAGCAGCTCGCAAGGGGGGACCCCCATGCAGCTGTTTTTT.

The chain joins TRBV20-1 to TRBJ2-1, with 12 bases that match TRBD2. The CDR3 spans 15 residues. Trimming cost V 6 bases and J 4 bases; bases outside gene matches: 7. Germline V gene data show CDR1 as DFQATT and CDR2 as SNEGSKA (reference sequence). This CDR3 is CSAPPSGRGYNEQFF. CDR3 nucleotides: TGCAGTGCACCCCCTAGCGGGAGGGGGTACAATGAGCAGTTCTTC.

At least ten counts were recorded for this clonotype. V and J are TRBV20-1 and TRBJ2-1; TRBD2 aligns across 8 bases. This CDR3 region has 15 residues. The germline V gene encodes CDR1 DFQATT and CDR2 SNEGSKA (reference sequence). V gave up 6 bases and J gave up 3 bases; unmatched junction bases: 10. The chain's CDR3 is CSAPRRRGDYNEQFF. CDR3 DNA sequence: TGCAGTGCCCCTCGGCGGCGGGGGGACTACAATGAGCAGTTCTTC.

This chain connects TRBV28 to TRBJ2-1; D uncertain. V dropped 3 bases and J dropped 6 bases, with 3 bases sitting between them. The CDR3 consists of 11 residues. The germline gives CDR1 MDHEN, CDR2 SYDVKM. The CDR3 sequence is CASSFLNEQFF. The CDR3 bases are TGTGCCAGCAGTTTCCTCAATGAGCAGTTCTTC.

The V gene is TRBV7-2, the J gene TRBJ2-3; TRBD1 matches 7 bases. V gave up 4 bases and J gave up 2 bases; unmatched junction bases: 6. The CDR3 runs to 15 residues. The germline V gene encodes CDR1 SGHTA and CDR2 FQGNSA. In DNA form, the CDR3 reads TGTGCCAGCAGCTGGCGGACAGGCCCCACAGATACGCAGTATTTT. This sequence encodes CASSWRTGPTDTQYF.